This paragraph reports one TCR beta chain. The data were taken from a study of OX40 agonist ivuxolimab in advanced cancers. The CDR3 length is 13 residues. Germline lookup yields CDR1 MNHNS and CDR2 SASEGT. Trimming shortened V by 5 bases and J by 9 bases, and 13 bases separated the two germline ends. Generated by immunoSEQ multiplex PCR, the TCRdb table keeps only in-frame clones and is missing some. The repertoire holds 65,000 or so clones, with roughly 87% as singletons. The rearrangement uses TRBV6-1 and TRBJ2-2; TRBD1 is a possible D gene (5 bases). The receptor's source is an adult with an advanced solid tumor such as melanoma, head and neck, liver or kidney cancer. This specimen was CD4+ or CD8+ T cells sorted from blood, taken in a trial of the OX40 agonist ivuxolimab. The CDR3 DNA is TGTGCCAGCAGTCCACAGGAAAGCAGGGAGCTGTTTTTT. Translation gives CASSPQESRELFF.